Below, 13 T cell receptor beta chains from the same sample are listed, as sequenced in a study of molecular identifiers for immune sequencing clone quantification. MiXCR, run by TCRdb on the PCR reads, gives a single entry per CDR3 protein. The sample lists around 480,000 distinct CDR3 sequences, 25% occurring once. The sequenced sample was naive CD8+ T cells from blood, with Jurkat cell RNA spiked in. Subset denoted: FACS-sorted CD8+CD4-CCR7+CD45RA+ naive T cells. All receptors come from a human donor in good health. Some libraries in this study had Jurkat cell RNA spiked in.

The V and J genes are TRBV20-1 and TRBJ2-7; 9 bases are shared with TRBD2. The ends lost 6 bases at V and 5 bases at J; junction bases unmatched: 11. Germline V CDR1 and CDR2: DFQATT, SNEGSKA (reference sequence). CDR3 length: 14 amino acids. Here the CDR3 DNA reads TGCAGTGCCCCAGGGGCGGGAGGGCCCCACGAGCAGTACTTC. This sequence encodes CSAPGAGGPHEQYF.

This clonotype has only one observation. A read error is possible here, since a much larger clone lies one base away. This chain links TRBV7-6 with TRBJ1-5; 8 bases are a match to TRBD1. Looked up from germline, CDR1 is SGHVS and CDR2 is FNYEAQ. This CDR3 has 14 residues. This CDR3 is CAGSSGGWNQPQHF. Written as DNA, the CDR3 is TGTGCCGGCAGCTCAGGGGGCTGGAATCAGCCCCAGCATTTT.

In its sample, this clonotype was seen many times. The V gene is TRBV20-1, the J gene TRBJ2-7, with no clear D. Germline values: CDR1 DFQATT, CDR2 SNEGSKA (reference sequence). This CDR3 comprises 12 residues. V was shortened by 0 bases and J by 3 bases, with 6 bases between the two germline ends. This chain's CDR3 is CSARDLHYEQYF. The CDR3 nucleotides are TGCAGTGCTAGAGATTTGCACTACGAGCAGTACTTC.

This clonotype was counted many times. The chain carries TRBV12-3 or TRBV12-4 and TRBJ2-1, with D possibly matching TRBD1 (5 bases). The CDR3 contains 16 residues. The V gene lost 1 base and the J gene lost 9 bases, with 19 bases spanning the gap. CDR3 DNA sequence: TGTGCCAGCAGTTTAGTGGGGCCGCGGTACACCGGTGAGCAGTTCTTC. It specifies CASSLVGPRYTGEQFF.

The sample holds a few counts of this clonotype. The rearrangement uses TRBV2 and TRBJ2-3; TRBD1 or TRBD2 may be the D gene (6 bases each). The CDR3 extends over 16 amino acids. V was cut by 3 bases and J by 6 bases, with 19 bases left in between. Germline-derived CDR1 and CDR2 are SNHLY and FYNNEI. CDR3 DNA: TGTGCCAGCAGTGATATGGGACAACAGGAGGGGGATACGCAGTATTTT. Protein: CASSDMGQQEGDTQYF.

A word on this clonotype: A much larger clonotype is one base distant, so this may be a read error. The chain is built from TRBV7-9 and TRBJ2-3; TRBD2 matches 9 bases. V shed 4 bases and J 2 bases; nucleotides not matched to a gene: 19. The germline CDR1 and CDR2 sequences are SEHNR and FQNEAQ (reference sequence). The CDR3 extends over 20 amino acids. The CDR3 DNA sequence: TGTGCCAGCAGCTCTAGCCAAGGACCCCTAGCGGGGAGGTACACAGATACGCAGTATTTT. Protein: CASSSSQGPLAGRYTDTQYF.

This clonotype was detected many times. CDR3 bases: TGTGCCAGCACCTCTCTCAACTACGAGCAGTACTTC. Protein sequence: CASTSLNYEQYF. The J gene is TRBJ2-7, the V gene TRBV7-9; D gene uncertain. This CDR3 spans 12 amino acids. CDR1 SEHNR and CDR2 FQNEAQ come from the germline V gene (reference sequence). Trimming shortened V by 7 bases and J by 3 bases, and 10 bases separated the two germline ends.

In this sample, this clonotype turned up many times. V gene TRBV5-6 combines with J gene TRBJ2-3; 10 bases are shared with TRBD2. The V gene end was trimmed by 2 bases and the J gene end by 0 bases; junction bases not matched to a gene: 9. The CDR3 is 18 residues long. Germline V lookup: CDR1 SGHDT, CDR2 YYEEEE. CDR3 in amino acids: CASSFGLAGVYSTDTQYF. DNA for the CDR3: TGTGCCAGCAGCTTTGGGCTAGCGGGGGTCTATAGCACAGATACGCAGTATTTT.

This clonotype has a count of ten or more. The chain employs TRBV7-8 and TRBJ2-1; 10 bases are a match to TRBD2. Germline V CDR1 and CDR2: SGHVS, FQNEAQ. There are 18 residues in the CDR3. J was trimmed by 12 bases and V by 3 bases; bases with no gene match: 20. Here the CDR3 reads CASSFHPPGTSEALWQFF. The CDR3 DNA sequence: TGTGCCAGCAGCTTTCATCCTCCGGGGACTAGCGAGGCCCTGTGGCAGTTCTTC.

This clonotype was counted many times. This chain uses TRBV29-1 with TRBJ2-7, with D maybe TRBD1 (7 bases). The CDR3 is 13 amino acids. CDR1 and CDR2 (germline): SQVTM, ANQGSEA. Deletions cut 6 bases from V and 2 bases from J, with 14 bases between. The CDR3 reads CSVGGQSPYEQYF. The CDR3 DNA follows: TGCAGCGTGGGGGGACAGAGCCCCTACGAGCAGTACTTC.

The chain couples TRBV28 to TRBJ2-7, with D unclear. Deletions cut 1 base from V and 2 bases from J, with 9 bases between. The CDR3 spans 14 residues. Germline V gene lookup returns CDR1 MDHEN and CDR2 SYDVKM. DNA for the CDR3: TGTGCCAGCAGTTTATCTCACGGAGCCTACGAGCAGTACTTC. Encoded protein: CASSLSHGAYEQYF.

This clonotype was observed a handful of times. This chain joins TRBV18 and TRBJ1-1; D may be TRBD1 (6 bases). Trimming cost V 6 bases and J 5 bases, with 19 bases left between them. Germline V CDR1 and CDR2: KGHSH, LQKENI. The CDR3 contains 15 residues. CDR3 in amino acids: CASSSGAHAGTEAFF. The CDR3 region has the DNA TGTGCCAGCTCTTCAGGGGCGCACGCGGGGACTGAAGCTTTCTTT.

This clonotype was observed a handful of times. The rearrangement links TRBV16 to TRBJ2-1; 10 bases align to TRBD1. This CDR3 has 16 amino acids. Germline loops: CDR1 KGHSY, CDR2 FQNENV. The V and J ends lost 0 bases and 3 bases, in that order; junction bases with no gene match: 2. The CDR3 nucleotides read TGTGCCAGCAGCCAATCAGGACAGGGGGGCTACAATGAGCAGTTCTTC. It yields the protein CASSQSGQGGYNEQFF.